The rows below give T cell receptor beta chains drawn from one sample of a study of neurological immune-mediated disorders. TCRdb reprocessed the 5' RACE reads with MiXCR, giving one entry per CDR3 protein. The table has 80,000 to 95,000 distinct CDR3 sequences, 3.5% seen once; the top ten hold around 2.7%. Sequenced sample: PBMCs. The source of these receptors is a woman in her forties or fifties with multiple sclerosis. Both conserved end residues are trimmed from each CDR3.

j_call v_call cdr3_aa
TRBJ2-2 TRBV12-3/TRBV12-4 ASSSGGALTGELF
TRBJ1-5 TRBV5-5 ASSYTGQGDNQPQH
TRBJ2-2 TRBV29-1 SAWDRNTGELF
TRBJ1-1 TRBV5-1 ASSLSRVNTEAF
TRBJ2-3 TRBV12-3/TRBV12-4 ASSYQLGAGDTQY
TRBJ1-2 TRBV27 ASSLRQGVNYGYT
TRBJ2-2 TRBV9 ASSGDRWNPGELF
TRBJ2-5 TRBV5-1 ASSLASVYQETQY
TRBJ2-1 TRBV7-2 ASSPIGGGAF
TRBJ1-1 TRBV5-1 ASSLAPGAEAF
TRBJ2-2 TRBV6-4 ASSDSQRQGNTGELF
TRBJ2-2 TRBV7-2 ASGLWGVRTGELF
TRBJ1-1 TRBV2 ASRGVTEAF
TRBJ1-1 TRBV12-5 ASGRGTGVWDTEAF
TRBJ2-3 TRBV9 ASSVNPGGARDTQY
TRBJ1-6 TRBV6-2/TRBV6-3 ASSFPRQGRLRNSPLH
TRBJ1-2 TRBV2 ASSERDRGIVNYGYT
TRBJ2-7 TRBV4-1 ASSQDIGAPSYEQY
TRBJ1-2 TRBV12-3/TRBV12-4 ASSHTGGNYGYT
TRBJ1-1 TRBV6-5 ASSYRGSLAF
TRBJ1-1 TRBV20-1 SAPQRGIMNTEAF
TRBJ1-1 TRBV12-3/TRBV12-4 ASSLGLLNTEAF
TRBJ2-2 TRBV29-1 SVQTPTQPSGTANTGELF
TRBJ2-1 TRBV20-1 SAIAGEFYNEQF
TRBJ2-1 TRBV5-1 ASSPGTGEQF
TRBJ2-7 TRBV5-5 ASIQDHYEQY
TRBJ1-6 TRBV7-2 ASSLKAGLEAPLH
TRBJ2-1 TRBV24-1 ATSDSGQGRGEQF
TRBJ2-1 TRBV3-1 ASSPGLAGGRTEQF
TRBJ1-1 TRBV15 ATSNWGNTEAF
TRBJ2-3 TRBV7-9 ASRLAGALTDTQY
TRBJ1-4 TRBV5-1 ASRVEPSTNEKLF
TRBJ2-5 TRBV7-2 AIAHQNMGPSQETQY
TRBJ2-6 TRBV6-5 ASRLDSSGANVLT
TRBJ2-1 TRBV7-3 ASSFGGSDEQF
TRBJ2-2 TRBV12-3/TRBV12-4 ASQHETWGGLGTGELF
TRBJ2-3 TRBV20-1 SARDPAGPGDTQY
TRBJ2-1 TRBV4-2 ASSYRDRDDNEQF
TRBJ2-5 TRBV20-1 SAREGMVETQY
TRBJ2-1 TRBV4-3 ASSHGGANEQF
TRBJ2-1 TRBV12-3/TRBV12-4 ASSSRLAGGRNEQF
TRBJ2-3 TRBV20-1 SGLSRSGTDTQY
TRBJ2-1 TRBV12-3/TRBV12-4 ASSLHSWGVDMGNEQF
TRBJ2-3 TRBV5-4 ASSNHGTGGSDTQY
TRBJ1-1 TRBV7-6 ASSVEWTGVLGTEAF
TRBJ2-7 TRBV12-5 ASASGLAIDEQY
TRBJ2-5 TRBV12-3/TRBV12-4 ASSLPAGSQETQY
TRBJ2-7 TRBV4-2 ASSPQTGPNSYEQY
TRBJ1-5 TRBV6-6 ASSFGRGNQPQH